This section outlines one T cell receptor (beta chain) sequence together with its context. The data originate from a study of blood T cell repertoires in COVID-19. With V trimmed by 3 bases and J by 5 bases, 5 bases remained unmatched. Germline V lookup: CDR1 SEHNR, CDR2 FQNEAQ (reference sequence). The CDR3 covers 14 residues. Profiling relied on immunoSEQ multiplex PCR, and the TCRdb table lists in-frame clones only, not all of them. The data show almost 400,000 clones, roughly 91% seen once. The clonotype originates from a woman in her 30s who had recovered from COVID-19. Input material: PBMCs or T cells enriched from blood (not recorded which). This chain connects TRBV7-9 to TRBJ1-2; 8 positions match TRBD1. CDR3: CASSLGQVVYGYTF. The DNA of the CDR3 is TGTGCCAGCAGCTTGGGACAGGTAGTATATGGCTACACCTTC.